Below are 20 T cell receptor beta chains sequenced from a single sample in a study of blood T cell repertoires in COVID-19. Method: immunoSEQ multiplex PCR; TCRdb's copy keeps in-frame clones and lacks some. This table holds about 180,000 clones, more than 75% found once. The specimen was PBMCs or T cells enriched from blood (not recorded which). The source of these receptors is a woman between 50 and 59 years old who had recovered from COVID-19.

This chain connects TRBV28 to TRBJ2-1, with a weak D call TRBD2 (7 bases). This CDR3 is 15 amino acids long. Between the trimmed V and J ends, which lost 5 bases and 2 bases, there was a span of 13 bases. Germline lookup yields CDR1 MDHEN and CDR2 SYDVKM. The CDR3 spells CASSRGGGPYNEQFF. The CDR3, as DNA: TGTGCCAGCAGTCGTGGGGGGGGGCCCTACAATGAGCAGTTCTTC.

This rearrangement joins TRBV18 to TRBJ1-1; 8 bases are a match to TRBD1. This CDR3 is built from 16 residues. Trimming removed 1 base from V and 1 base from J; junction bases left unmatched: 5. Germline V lookup: CDR1 KGHSH, CDR2 LQKENI. CDR3 bases: TGTGCCAGCTCACCACGCACCGGGACAGGGAACACTGAAGCTTTCTTT. Its protein product is CASSPRTGTGNTEAFF.

This clone came up a few times. The J gene is TRBJ2-7, the V gene TRBV3-1 (or the pseudogene TRBV3-2); TRBD1 agrees at 11 bases. The V gene's germline CDR1 is LGHDT and CDR2 YNNKEL (reference sequence). With V trimmed by 4 bases and J by 6 bases, 8 bases remained unmatched. CDR3 length equals 15 residues. CDR3 DNA sequence: TGTGCCAGCAGCCCGACCGGGACAGGGGGGGCCGAGCAGTACTTC. It is translated as CASSPTGTGGAEQYF.

The V call is TRBV27, the J call TRBJ2-1; 7 nucleotides agree with TRBD1. V lost 5 bases and J lost 5; bases outside the gene matches: 9. CDR3 size: 15 residues. Germline lookup yields CDR1 MNHEY and CDR2 SMNVEV (reference sequence). CDR3 bases: TGTGCCAGCAGTCCGTGGACAGGCCGTAACAATGAGCAGTTCTTC. It translates to CASSPWTGRNNEQFF.

The table lists this clone with a count of one. The rearrangement joins TRBV18 to TRBJ1-1, with 7 bases fitting TRBD1. CDR1 is KGHSH, CDR2 LQKENI, per germline. V was pared by 1 base and J by 1 base, with 6 bases of the junction left unmatched. The CDR3 contains 16 residues. The CDR3 DNA follows: TGTGCCAGCTCACCACAGGTCGCAGGGGGGAACACTGAAGCTTTCTTT. It yields the protein CASSPQVAGGNTEAFF.

This clone was observed a few times. CDR3 coding DNA: TGTGCCATCAGACCGATGGGACAGGGGGCTGGGGAGCAGTTCTTC. As protein: CAIRPMGQGAGEQFF. The chain combines TRBV7-9 with TRBJ2-1; 12 nucleotides align to TRBD1. Germline trimming cut 10 bases from V and 10 bases from J; bases unmatched to any gene: 14. Germline loops: CDR1 SEHNR, CDR2 FQNEAQ (reference sequence). The CDR3 runs to 15 residues.

The gene calls are TRBV14 and TRBJ2-1; D might be TRBD1 (5 bases). This CDR3 contains 17 residues. The ends were cut back, 2 bases at V and 7 bases at J, with 21 bases in the middle. Germline assignment: CDR1 SGHDN and CDR2 FVKESK. CDR3: CASSQISGATFRNEQFF. CDR3 DNA: TGTGCCAGCAGCCAAATTAGTGGGGCCACATTTCGGAATGAGCAGTTCTTC.

The chain uses TRBV5-1 and TRBJ1-1; TRBD1 aligns across 7 bases. CDR1 and CDR2 from the germline V gene are SGHRS and YFSETQ. This CDR3 spans 14 amino acids. V shed 4 bases, J shed 0 bases, and the junction held 3 bases outside the gene matches. CDR3 in DNA: TGCGCCAGCAGCACAGGGGACATGAACACTGAAGCTTTCTTT. Its translation: CASSTGDMNTEAFF.

This clone was observed a few times. The V gene is TRBV6-6, the J gene TRBJ2-7; 10 bases match TRBD1. Germline assignment: CDR1 MNHNY and CDR2 SVGAGI (reference sequence). The CDR3 consists of 16 residues. The J segment lost 6 bases and the V segment lost 5 bases, leaving 13 bases of the junction unmatched. The CDR3 DNA is TGTGCCAGCAGTCGACGCGGGACAGGGGATGTCAGCGAGCAGTACTTC. This sequence encodes CASSRRGTGDVSEQYF.

This clone was seen more than once but under ten times. The V and J genes are TRBV28 and TRBJ1-2; 9 bases fit TRBD1. The germline CDR1 and CDR2 sequences are MDHEN and SYDVKM. V dropped 10 bases and J dropped 4; count of bases not matched to a gene: 7. This CDR3 is 13 amino acids long. This CDR3 is CATGTGSGYGYTF. The CDR3 DNA follows: TGTGCCACTGGGACAGGGTCGGGCTATGGCTACACCTTC.

The chain is built from TRBV3-1 (or the pseudogene TRBV3-2) and TRBJ1-1, with D maybe TRBD1 (6 bases). Germline CDR1 reads LGHDT; CDR2 reads YNNKEL (reference sequence). The V and J ends lost 0 bases and 3 bases respectively, with 11 bases between them. This CDR3 comprises 15 residues. Written as DNA, the CDR3 is TGTGCCAGCAGCCAAGAAGGGGGTCCGGACACTGAAGCTTTCTTT. This translates into CASSQEGGPDTEAFF.

The count of this clone is one. This chain connects TRBV27 to TRBJ1-2, with TRBD1 matching 8 bases. Germline V lookup: CDR1 MNHEY, CDR2 SMNVEV (reference sequence). The CDR3 length is 13 residues. Trimming cost V 5 bases and J 2 bases; bases outside gene matches: 1. The CDR3 protein is CASSGQGNYGYTF. CDR3 DNA sequence: TGTGCCAGCAGTGGACAGGGAAACTATGGCTACACCTTC.

The J gene is TRBJ2-7, the V gene TRBV5-1; 10 bases are shared with TRBD2. The J segment lost 2 bases and the V segment lost 1 base, leaving 3 bases of the junction unmatched. Germline V gene data show CDR1 as SGHRS and CDR2 as YFSETQ. This CDR3 is built from 15 residues. The CDR3 here is CASSLILAGAYEQYF. In DNA form, the CDR3 reads TGCGCCAGCAGCTTGATTCTAGCGGGAGCCTACGAGCAGTACTTC.

The chain couples TRBV29-1 to TRBJ1-2; 7 bases agree with TRBD1. Germline CDR1 reads SQVTM; CDR2 reads ANQGSEA. With V trimmed by 6 bases and J by 5 bases, 9 bases remained unmatched. The CDR3 consists of 13 residues. The DNA for the CDR3 is TGCAGCGTAACGGACAGGACTGCATATGGCTACACCTTC. This codes for CSVTDRTAYGYTF.

The chain joins TRBV5-1 to TRBJ1-5; perhaps TRBD1 as D (5 bases). Germline-derived CDR1 and CDR2 are SGHRS and YFSETQ. V gave up 0 bases and J gave up 4 bases, with 8 bases separating them. There are 14 residues in the CDR3. The CDR3 sequence: CASSLEGANQPQHF. CDR3 coding DNA: TGCGCCAGCAGCTTGGAAGGGGCTAATCAGCCCCAGCATTTT.

This clone was observed a few times. V gene TRBV7-2 combines with J gene TRBJ1-1; unclear D gene. The CDR3 runs to 13 residues. Trimming removed 3 bases from V and 5 bases from J, with 10 bases in between. Germline V gene sequence: CDR1 SGHTA, CDR2 FQGNSA. The CDR3 nucleotides read TGTGCCAGCAGCTTTGTCGTCGTGACTGAAGCTTTCTTT. It specifies CASSFVVVTEAFF.

The genes are TRBV7-9 and TRBJ1-2; 11 bases are a match to TRBD1. CDR1 and CDR2 from the germline V gene are SEHNR and FQNEAQ (reference sequence). The CDR3 consists of 17 residues. The ends lost 8 bases at V and 7 bases at J; junction bases unmatched: 18. The chain's CDR3 is CASSVGTGGKNFGGYTF. For the CDR3, the DNA is TGTGCCAGCTCCGTCGGGACAGGGGGTAAAAATTTCGGTGGCTACACCTTC.

The J gene is TRBJ2-3, the V gene TRBV5-1, with 8 positions matching TRBD2. There are 15 residues in the CDR3. J was trimmed by 3 bases and V by 6 bases; bases with no gene match: 9. CDR1 is SGHRS, CDR2 YFSETQ, per germline. Written as DNA, the CDR3 is TGCGCCAGCAAGCCTAGCGGGCCAAAAACAGATACGCAGTATTTT. It is translated as CASKPSGPKTDTQYF.

This rearrangement joins TRBV29-1 to TRBJ2-1; TRBD2 matches 12 bases. J gave up 7 bases and V 7 bases, and 8 bases lay outside the gene matches. The CDR3 is 14 amino acids. Germline CDR1 reads SQVTM; CDR2 reads ANQGSEA. The CDR3 is CSDRLAGAGNEQFF. The DNA for the CDR3 is TGCAGCGATAGACTAGCGGGAGCGGGGAATGAGCAGTTCTTC.

Points on this clone: No conserved phenylalanine or tryptophan is present at the end of the CDR3, so a read error is the likely explanation. The DNA is omitted, as the CDR3 cannot be located on it reliably, and the CDR3 follows TCRdb's listing. The V call is TRBV10-3, the J call TRBJ2-3; the DNA was not used to check the table's D call, TRBD2. The CDR3 length equals 12 residues, ends included. Germline V CDR1 and CDR2: ENHRY, SYGVKD. CDR3 protein: CAISESGSLAVI.